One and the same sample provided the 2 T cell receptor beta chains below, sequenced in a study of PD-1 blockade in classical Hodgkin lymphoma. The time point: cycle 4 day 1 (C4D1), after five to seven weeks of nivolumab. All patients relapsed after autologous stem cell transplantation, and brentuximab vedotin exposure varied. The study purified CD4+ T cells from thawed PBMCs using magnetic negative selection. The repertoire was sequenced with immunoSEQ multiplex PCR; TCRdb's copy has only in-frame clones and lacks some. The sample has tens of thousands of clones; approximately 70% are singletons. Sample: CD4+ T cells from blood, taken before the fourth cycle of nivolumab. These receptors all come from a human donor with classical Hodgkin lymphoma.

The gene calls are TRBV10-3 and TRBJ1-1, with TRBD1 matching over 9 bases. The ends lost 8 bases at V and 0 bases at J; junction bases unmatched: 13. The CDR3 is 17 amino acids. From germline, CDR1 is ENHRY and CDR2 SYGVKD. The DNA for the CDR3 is TGTGCCATCTGGGGACAGGGTCCGCGCCCTATGAACACTGAAGCTTTCTTT. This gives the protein CAIWGQGPRPMNTEAFF.

The CDR3 nucleotides read TGTGCCAGCAGCCCGTCCGGGGTGAGCGGGGAGCTGTTTTTT. This gives the protein CASSPSGVSGELFF. The rearrangement joins TRBV4-2 to TRBJ2-2; D possibly corresponds to TRBD2 (5 bases). Trimming left V 4 bases short and J 7 bases short, with 13 bases between. Germline lookup yields CDR1 LGHNA and CDR2 YNFKEQ. There are 14 residues in the CDR3.